This TCR beta chain is from a study of T cell repertoires in cytomegalovirus infection. Looking at the study overall: A matching HLA type, together with CMV infection, was signaled by public TCR beta signatures.

Trimming cost V 5 bases and J 3 bases, with 4 bases left between them. CDR1 SNHLY and CDR2 FYNNEI come from the germline V gene. The CDR3 length is 11 residues. TCRdb re-derived calls from the reads in MiXCR, one entry per CDR3 protein. The table includes almost 300,000 distinct CDR3 sequences, roughly a tenth detected once. The sample taken for sequencing was PBMCs. This sequence originates from a human donor in good health (CMV status not recorded). Some clones in this sample may be carry-over from other donors' samples. This rearrangement joins TRBV2 to TRBJ2-5; D uncertain. The CDR3, as DNA: TGTGCCAGCAGTAAAGAAGAGACCCAGTACTTC. This encodes CASSKEETQYF.